This entry features one T cell receptor (beta chain) sequence. Its antigen is undetermined. The CDR3 loop spans 15 amino acids. Trimming removed 0 bases from V and 6 bases from J, with 9 bases in between. Per germline, CDR1 MNHNY and CDR2 SVGAGI (reference sequence). Data came from immunoSEQ multiplex PCR; TCRdb stores just in-frame clones and leaves some out. The top ten hold roughly 0.51% of the sample, which has 45,000 or so clones, around 90% seen once. Blood CD4+ CD25-low CD127-high conventional T cells supplied the genomic DNA template. These data are taken from a study of regulatory and conventional T cells in RAG deficiency. General study findings and limits: Shorter CDR3s in all patient subsets; >75% Treg-Tconv overlap in Omenn. Treg unique TCR beta sequences were approximately 100-fold fewer in Omenn syndrome and CID/AS patients than controls. Omenn CD25-high CD127-low cells may be activated cells, not true Tregs.

The same sample was also studied in work on regulatory T cells. That paper adds: Primers: 52 TRBV forward and 13 TRBJ reverse.

Sequencing was carried out using CD4+ effector T cells sorted from blood. This clonotype was obtained from a human donor in good health. The rearrangement links TRBV6-6 to TRBJ1-6; no firm D call. This CDR3 reads CASSYSIITNSPLHF. The CDR3 DNA reads TGTGCCAGCAGTTACTCCATCATCACTAATTCACCCCTCCACTTT.